The clone carrying this T cell receptor (beta chain) has more than one count but fewer than ten. The data are from a study of blood T cell repertoires in COVID-19. Study details: Whether acute or convalescent, the COVID-19 samples came from the United States, Italy and Spain. From T cells, B-cell-depleted T cells, or PBMCs came the material, which was cDNA or gDNA.

CDR1 is LNHDA and CDR2 is SQIVND in the germline V gene (reference sequence). The CDR3 sequence is 15 residues long. The V gene lost 6 bases and the J gene lost 1 base, with 15 bases spanning the gap. The Seattle patients joined while their infection was active and were tracked longitudinally afterward. Source study methods: The assay estimated nucleated cells by amplifying reference gene primers. This table comes from immunoSEQ multiplex PCR, and its TCRdb copy is limited to in-frame clones, with some not included. That table gives V, J and clone size, and the DNA gave D and trimming. The table shows fewer than 200,000 clones, with approximately 87% occurring only once.

This chain joins TRBV19 and TRBJ1-1, with D unresolved. The clonotype originates from a woman between 65 and 79 years old with COVID-19, enrolled during active disease. The material sequenced was peripheral blood. The CDR3 reads CASSPARVANTEAFF. DNA of the CDR3: TGTGCCAGTAGCCCGGCCCGGGTTGCGAACACTGAAGCTTTCTTT. The full variable domain, with the rest looked up from reference TRBV19 and TRBJ1-1, is DGGITQSPKYLFRKEGQNVTLSCEQNLNHDAMYWYRQDPGQGLRLIYYSQIVNDFQKGDIAEGYSVSREKKESFPLTVTSAQKNPTAFYLCASSPARVANTEAFFGQGTRLTVV.